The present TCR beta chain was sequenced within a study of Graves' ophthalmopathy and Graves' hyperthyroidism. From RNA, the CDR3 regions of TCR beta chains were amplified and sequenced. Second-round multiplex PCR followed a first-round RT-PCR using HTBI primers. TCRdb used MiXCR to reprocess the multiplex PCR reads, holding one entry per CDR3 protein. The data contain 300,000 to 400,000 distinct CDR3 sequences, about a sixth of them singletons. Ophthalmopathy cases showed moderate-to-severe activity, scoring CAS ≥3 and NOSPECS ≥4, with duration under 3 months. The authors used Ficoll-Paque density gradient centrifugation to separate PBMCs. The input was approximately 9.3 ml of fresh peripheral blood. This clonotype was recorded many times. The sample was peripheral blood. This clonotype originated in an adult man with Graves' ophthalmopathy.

The DNA for the CDR3 is TGTGCCAGCAGTCCCACTAGATCAGGCGGGGAGCTGTTTTTT. Protein sequence: CASSPTRSGGELFF. The chain employs TRBV2 and TRBJ2-2; tentative D call: TRBD2 (5 bases). This CDR3 is built from 14 residues. V dropped 5 bases and J dropped 7 bases, with 14 bases sitting between them. Germline V lookup: CDR1 SNHLY, CDR2 FYNNEI.